This TCR beta chain was obtained from a study of T cell responses to AZD1222 COVID-19 vaccine listed by TCRdb under 2021. Describing the broader study: AZD1222 recipients whose second dose came at about 4 weeks and those whose second dose came at about 12 weeks were combined into one group, since spike-specific TCR depth and breadth did not differ between the two schedules. Trial participants were enrolled by age into subgroups of 18-55, 56-69 and 70-plus years, and roughly 150, 30 and 60 TCR-sequenced participants, respectively, were included in these subgroups. A total of just over 230 trial participants underwent TCR sequencing, of whom 207 received two doses of AZD1222 and approximately 25 received two doses of the MenACWY control vaccine.

What the time point label conveys for this sample: baseline before first vaccination. Samples from vaccinated people were obtained from the UK trials COV001 and COV002, which included a single-blind randomized controlled phase 2/3 trial of AZD1222 (ChAdOx1 nCoV-19) in healthy adults. Trial participant PBMC samples were collected at day 0 and day 28 after the second dose for TCRbeta chain sequencing. Measured from the cysteine to the phenylalanine, the CDR3 is 14 residues long. Just the 42-base CDR3 DNA is kept, in frame starting at base 1. CDR1 LNHDA and CDR2 SQIVND are derived from the germline V gene (reference sequence). A distance of 13 bases separates the germline ends of V and J, which lose 4 bases and 7 bases respectively. Points the paper makes about the study in general: The 56-69-year group was small, and its depth increase did not reach significance, likely because of low power. Only 5 to 7 AZD1222 recipients were SARS-CoV-2 seropositive at baseline, limiting conclusions about previously exposed vaccinees. No day 14 peak-response samples were available, so repertoires were characterized only after the peak T cell response. Epitopes outside the regions mutated in the B.1.351 and B.1.1.7 variants were reportedly recognized by nearly half of the unique spike-specific TCRs. After two AZD1222 doses, spike-specific TCR breadth and depth were significantly higher than at day 0 and than in MenACWY recipients. Most participants were white British and females outnumbered males, and the authors suggested that clonal diversity may have been underestimated. The whole spike protein was spanned by vaccine-associated CD4 TCRs, and dominant responses were seen in regions 160-218 and 743-854.

The CDR3 regions of human TCRbeta chains were subjected to immunosequencing. In the original analysis: TCRs in the repertoires were compared against a reference library of SARS-CoV-2-specific TCRs that had been generated with the MIRA antigen-specificity platform. Breadth was defined as the fraction of unique TCRs that were SARS-CoV-2-associated, and depth was defined as the fraction of total T cells that were SARS-CoV-2-associated. Using the MIRA data, every spike-specific TCR was mapped to the spike region that the TCR reacted to and assigned to either a CD4 or a CD8 class. Log10-transformed breadth and depth values were compared by one-way ANOVA with Sidak's multiple comparisons tests. The table comes from immuneACCESS by way of TCRdb, which keeps in-frame sequences with V and J called. Part of the clones is missing from these tables; in studies checked, under half for an unresolved V gene and the rest for unknown reasons. The V and J calls and the clone size are those of that table, but D and trimming were determined from the DNA. The sample table holds 90,000 to 140,000 clones, of which approximately 90% were seen once. Around 9.1% of the sample goes to the ten largest clones.

With respect to this clone: Its antigen is currently not known. No base-level quality is on record; no much larger clone is a single base apart.

The receptor was isolated from an adult in good health. The rearrangement combines TRBV19 with TRBJ1-4, and possibly TRBD1, on 6 matching bases. Here the sequenced sample was peripheral blood, taken on day 0 of AZD1222 vaccination. In nucleotide form, the sequence is TGTGCCAGTAGTACTGGACAGAAGGGTGAAAAACTGTTTTTT. This encodes CASSTGQKGEKLFF.